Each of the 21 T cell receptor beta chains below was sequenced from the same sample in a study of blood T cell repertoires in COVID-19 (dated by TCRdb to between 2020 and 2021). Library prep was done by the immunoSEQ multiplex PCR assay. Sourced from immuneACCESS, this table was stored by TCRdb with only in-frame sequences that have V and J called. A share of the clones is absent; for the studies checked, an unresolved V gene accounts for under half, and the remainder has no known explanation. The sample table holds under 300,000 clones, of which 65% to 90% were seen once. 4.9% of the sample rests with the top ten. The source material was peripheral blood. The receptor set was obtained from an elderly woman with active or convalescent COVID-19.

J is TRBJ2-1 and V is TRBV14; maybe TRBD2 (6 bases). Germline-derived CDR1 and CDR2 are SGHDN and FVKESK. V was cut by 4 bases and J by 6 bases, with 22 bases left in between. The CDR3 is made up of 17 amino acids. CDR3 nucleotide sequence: TGTGCCAGCAGCCGATTTCCAGCGGGCACCTCGGGCAATGAGCAGTTCTTC. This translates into CASSRFPAGTSGNEQFF. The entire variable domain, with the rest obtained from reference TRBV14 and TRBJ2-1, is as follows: EAGVTQFPSHSVIEKGQTVTLRCDPISGHDNLYWYRRVMGKEIKFLLHFVKESKQDESGMPNNRFLAERTGGTYSTLKVQPAELEDSGVYFCASSRFPAGTSGNEQFFGPGTRLTVL.

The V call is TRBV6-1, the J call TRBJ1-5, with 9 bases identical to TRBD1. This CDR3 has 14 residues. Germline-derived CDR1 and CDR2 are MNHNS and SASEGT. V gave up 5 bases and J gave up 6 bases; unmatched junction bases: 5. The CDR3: CASSPQGAGQPQHF. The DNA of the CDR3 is TGTGCCAGCAGTCCACAGGGGGCCGGTCAGCCCCAGCATTTT.

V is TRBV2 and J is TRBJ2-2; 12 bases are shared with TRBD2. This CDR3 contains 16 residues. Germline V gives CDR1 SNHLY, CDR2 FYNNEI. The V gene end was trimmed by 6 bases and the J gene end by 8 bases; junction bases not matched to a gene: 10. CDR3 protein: CASSLTSGRSSGELFF. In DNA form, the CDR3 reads TGTGCCAGCAGCCTCACTAGCGGGAGGTCGTCAGGGGAGCTGTTTTTT.

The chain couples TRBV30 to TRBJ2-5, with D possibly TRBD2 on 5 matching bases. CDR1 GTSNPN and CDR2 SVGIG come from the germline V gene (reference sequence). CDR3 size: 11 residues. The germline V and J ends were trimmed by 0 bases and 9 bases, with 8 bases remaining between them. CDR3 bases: TGTGCCTGGAGTGTACAGAGGGCCCAGTACTTC. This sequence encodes CAWSVQRAQYF.

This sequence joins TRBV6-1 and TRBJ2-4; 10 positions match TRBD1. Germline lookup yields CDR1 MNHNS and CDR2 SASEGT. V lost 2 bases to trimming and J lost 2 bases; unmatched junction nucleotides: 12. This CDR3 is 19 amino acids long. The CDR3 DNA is TGTGCCAGCAGTGAACTTGGGACAGGGGAATCTGGGACCAAAAACATTCAGTACTTC. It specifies CASSELGTGESGTKNIQYF.

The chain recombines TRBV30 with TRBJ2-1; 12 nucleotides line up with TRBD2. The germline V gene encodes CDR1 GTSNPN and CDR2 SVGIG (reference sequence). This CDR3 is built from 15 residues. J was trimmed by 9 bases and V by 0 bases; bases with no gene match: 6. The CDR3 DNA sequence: TGTGCCTGGAGTGTGACTAGCGGGGGAAGAAGTGAGCAGTTCTTC. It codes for CAWSVTSGGRSEQFF.

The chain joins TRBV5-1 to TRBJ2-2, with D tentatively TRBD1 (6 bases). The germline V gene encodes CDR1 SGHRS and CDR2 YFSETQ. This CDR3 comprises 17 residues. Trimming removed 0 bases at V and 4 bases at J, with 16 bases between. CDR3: CASSLAGEQGPTGELFF. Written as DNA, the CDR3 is TGCGCCAGCAGCTTGGCCGGGGAACAGGGCCCCACCGGGGAGCTGTTTTTT.

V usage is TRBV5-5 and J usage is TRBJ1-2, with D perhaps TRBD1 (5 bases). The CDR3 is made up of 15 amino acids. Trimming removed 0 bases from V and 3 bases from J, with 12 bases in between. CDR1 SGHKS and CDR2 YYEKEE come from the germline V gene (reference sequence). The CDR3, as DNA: TGTGCCAGCAGCTTGGCAGGGTTTGAATACTATGGCTACACCTTC. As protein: CASSLAGFEYYGYTF.

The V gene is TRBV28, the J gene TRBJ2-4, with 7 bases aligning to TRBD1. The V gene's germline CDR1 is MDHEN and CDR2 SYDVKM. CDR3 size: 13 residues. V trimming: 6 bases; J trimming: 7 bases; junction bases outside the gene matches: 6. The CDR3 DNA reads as TGTGCCAGCAGACGACAGGGCGGGAACATTCAGTACTTC. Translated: CASRRQGGNIQYF.

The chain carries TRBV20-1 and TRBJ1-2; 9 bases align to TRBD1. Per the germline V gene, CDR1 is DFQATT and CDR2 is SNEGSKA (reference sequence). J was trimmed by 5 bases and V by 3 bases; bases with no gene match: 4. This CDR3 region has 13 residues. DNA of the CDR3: TGCAGTGCTAGTCTCGGGACAGGGTATGGCTACACCTTC. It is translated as CSASLGTGYGYTF.

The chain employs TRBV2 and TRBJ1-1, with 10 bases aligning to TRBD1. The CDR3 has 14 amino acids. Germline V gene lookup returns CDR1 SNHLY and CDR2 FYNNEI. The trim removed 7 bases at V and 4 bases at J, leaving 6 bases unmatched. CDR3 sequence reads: CASMDRGGGTEAFF. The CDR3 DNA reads TGTGCCAGCATGGACAGGGGGGGTGGCACTGAAGCTTTCTTT.

The CDR3 protein is CASRTGDTEAFF. CDR3 coding DNA: TGTGCCAGCCGGACAGGGGACACTGAAGCTTTCTTT. The chain joins TRBV7-9 to TRBJ1-1, with 9 nucleotides matching TRBD1. Unmatched junction bases numbered 1, after V lost 8 bases and J lost 3 bases. CDR1 SEHNR and CDR2 FQNEAQ come from the germline V gene (reference sequence). CDR3 length: 12 amino acids.

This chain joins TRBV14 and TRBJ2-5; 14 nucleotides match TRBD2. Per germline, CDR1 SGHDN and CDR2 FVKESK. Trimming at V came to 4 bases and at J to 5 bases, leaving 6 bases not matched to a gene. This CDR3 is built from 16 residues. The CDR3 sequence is CASSRRGLAGVETQYF. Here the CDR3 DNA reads TGTGCCAGCAGCCGGCGGGGACTAGCGGGGGTGGAGACCCAGTACTTC. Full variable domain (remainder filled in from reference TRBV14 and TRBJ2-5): EAGVTQFPSHSVIEKGQTVTLRCDPISGHDNLYWYRRVMGKEIKFLLHFVKESKQDESGMPNNRFLAERTGGTYSTLKVQPAELEDSGVYFCASSRRGLAGVETQYFGPGTRLLVL.

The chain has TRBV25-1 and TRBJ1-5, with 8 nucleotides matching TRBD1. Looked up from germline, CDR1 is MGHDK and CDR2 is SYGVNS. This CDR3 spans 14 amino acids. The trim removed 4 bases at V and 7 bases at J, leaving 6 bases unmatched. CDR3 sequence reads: CASSGTGITQPQHF. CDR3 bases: TGTGCCAGCAGTGGGACAGGGATAACCCAGCCCCAGCATTTT.

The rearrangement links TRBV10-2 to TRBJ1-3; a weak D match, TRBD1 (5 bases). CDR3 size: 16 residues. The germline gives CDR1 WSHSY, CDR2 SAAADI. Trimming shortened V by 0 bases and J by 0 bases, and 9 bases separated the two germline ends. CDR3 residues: CASSESFGASGNTIYF. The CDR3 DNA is TGCGCCAGCAGTGAGTCATTTGGGGCCTCTGGAAACACCATATATTTT.

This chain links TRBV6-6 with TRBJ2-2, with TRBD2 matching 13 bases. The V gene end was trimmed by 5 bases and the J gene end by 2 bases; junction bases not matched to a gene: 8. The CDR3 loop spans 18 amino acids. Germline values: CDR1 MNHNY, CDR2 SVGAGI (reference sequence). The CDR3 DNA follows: TGTGCCAGCAGTCCCCGGACTAGCGGGGGCCTAAACACCGGGGAGCTGTTTTTT. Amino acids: CASSPRTSGGLNTGELFF.

The CDR3 protein is CASSRSWRDTGELFF. The CDR3 DNA sequence: TGTGCCAGCAGCCGATCTTGGCGGGACACCGGGGAGCTGTTTTTT. The chain has TRBV7-8 and TRBJ2-2, with a possible D match to TRBD2 (5 bases). Per germline, CDR1 SGHVS and CDR2 FQNEAQ. The CDR3 consists of 15 residues. The ends were cut back, 5 bases at V and 3 bases at J, with 13 bases in the middle.

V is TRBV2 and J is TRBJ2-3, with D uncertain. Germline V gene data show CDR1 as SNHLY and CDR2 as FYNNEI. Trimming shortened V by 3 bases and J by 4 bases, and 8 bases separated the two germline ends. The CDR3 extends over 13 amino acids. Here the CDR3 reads CASSEKAADTQYF. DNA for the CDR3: TGTGCCAGCAGTGAGAAGGCGGCAGATACGCAGTATTTT.

For the CDR3, the DNA is TGCGCCAGCAGCCAAGAGGCCCGACTCGGTGGAGGTGGCTACACCTTC. This translates into CASSQEARLGGGGYTF. The chain joins TRBV4-1 to TRBJ1-2; no clear D gene. The V end lost 0 bases, the J end lost 7 bases, and 18 bases lay between the germline ends. The V gene's germline CDR1 is MGHRA and CDR2 YSYEKL. CDR3 size: 16 residues.

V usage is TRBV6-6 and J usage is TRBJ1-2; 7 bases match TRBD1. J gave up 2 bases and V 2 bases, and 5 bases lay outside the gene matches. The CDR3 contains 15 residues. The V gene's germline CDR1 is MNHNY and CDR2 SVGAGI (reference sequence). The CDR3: CASSYQTGTNYGYTF. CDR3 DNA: TGTGCCAGCAGTTACCAGACAGGGACAAACTATGGCTACACCTTC.

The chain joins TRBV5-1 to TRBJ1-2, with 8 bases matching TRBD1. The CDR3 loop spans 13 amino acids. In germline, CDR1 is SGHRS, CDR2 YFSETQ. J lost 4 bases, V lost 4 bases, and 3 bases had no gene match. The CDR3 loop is CASSQDRVYGYTF. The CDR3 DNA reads TGCGCCAGCAGCCAGGACAGGGTCTATGGCTACACCTTC.